The entry below describes one TCR beta chain. The antigen remains undetermined. A sample-barcoded 5' primer and a J-beta primer mix were used in a second PCR of roughly 6 to 12 cycles. TCRdb independently ran MiXCR on the 5' RACE reads; one entry per CDR3 protein. This table holds around 670,000 distinct CDR3 sequences, 25% to 30% found once. This CDR3 contains 16 residues. Between the trimmed V and J ends, which lost 0 bases and 6 bases, there was a span of 15 bases. The V gene's germline CDR1 is MNHEY and CDR2 SMNVEV (reference sequence). The data derive from a study of blood T cells in healthy people across ages. Study conclusions and caveats: The percentage of naive T cells correlated strongly with TCR beta diversity.

What was sequenced was blood. The receptor's source is a woman older than 75 in good health. The chain employs TRBV27 and TRBJ1-5, with a weak D call TRBD1 (6 bases). The DNA of the CDR3 is TGTGCCAGCAGTTTATCACCGGGGGCGGGAGGTCAGCCCCAGCATTTT. Its protein product is CASSLSPGAGGQPQHF.